This TCR beta chain was profiled in a study of blood T cell repertoires in COVID-19. Produced via immunoSEQ multiplex PCR; TCRdb's table is partial and in-frame only. The sample lists more than 250,000 clones; roughly 86% were seen once. Looked up from germline, CDR1 is KGHSH and CDR2 is LQKENI. The V and J ends lost 3 bases and 5 bases respectively, with 11 bases between them. The CDR3 has 14 amino acids. Sequencing used peripheral blood. The sequence was obtained from a woman aged 25 to 39 who had recovered from COVID-19. The V gene is TRBV18, the J gene TRBJ1-5; D uncertain. CDR3 in amino acids: CASSPAVGDQPQHF. DNA for the CDR3: TGTGCCAGCTCACCGGCGGTCGGGGATCAGCCCCAGCATTTT.